The 19 T cell receptor beta chains below come from one sample, sequenced in a study of cytomegalovirus exposure and HLA in healthy donors. PCR used 60 Vbeta primers and 13 Jbeta primers. The assay was immunoSEQ multiplex PCR, and TCRdb's table has in-frame clones only and misses some. The table includes about 130,000 clones, 80% detected once. The sequenced sample consisted of PBMCs. These receptor sequences come from a man in his forties or fifties in good health and CMV-seronegative.

There are a few counts of this clone. Within the sample, other DNA sequences also encode this same CDR3. The rearrangement joins TRBV18 to TRBJ2-5, with D perhaps TRBD2 (6 bases). Deletions cut 2 bases from V and 3 bases from J, with 7 bases between. Germline lookup yields CDR1 KGHSH and CDR2 LQKENI. This CDR3 region has 13 residues. CDR3 amino acids: CASSPWGEETQYF. CDR3 in DNA: TGTGCCAGCTCACCATGGGGGGAAGAGACCCAGTACTTC.

This clone appeared a few times. DNA for the CDR3: TGTGCCAGCAGCTCAACCGGGACTAGCGTAGGAGAGACCCAGTACTTC. Translated: CASSSTGTSVGETQYF. This chain connects TRBV11-2 to TRBJ2-5, with TRBD2 matching over 10 bases. Germline loops: CDR1 SGHAT, CDR2 FQNNGV. V dropped 4 bases and J dropped 4; count of bases not matched to a gene: 9. CDR3 size: 16 residues.

The chain is built from TRBV27 and TRBJ2-1; perhaps TRBD2 as D (6 bases). The V end lost 5 bases, the J end lost 7 bases, and 18 bases lay between the germline ends. The CDR3 sequence is 15 residues long. Germline V gives CDR1 MNHEY, CDR2 SMNVEV (reference sequence). The CDR3 sequence: CASSPPGLRGNEQFF. The DNA of the CDR3 is TGTGCCAGCAGTCCCCCGGGACTCCGCGGAAATGAGCAGTTCTTC.

This chain connects TRBV9 to TRBJ2-2; possible D gene TRBD1, 5 bases. The CDR3 extends over 15 amino acids. Germline V gene lookup returns CDR1 SGDLS and CDR2 YYNGEE. Trimming removed 2 bases at V and 5 bases at J, with 13 bases between. Here the CDR3 DNA reads TGTGCCAGCAGCGTTGGGGCGTCTGCTACCGGGGAGCTGTTTTTT. This codes for CASSVGASATGELFF.

The chain has TRBV15 and TRBJ2-7; the match to TRBD1 covers 7 bases. The CDR3 contains 14 residues. The V gene's germline CDR1 is LNHNV and CDR2 YYDKDF (reference sequence). With 3 bases clipped from V and 6 bases from J, the junction kept 8 bases outside the gene matches. CDR3 in amino acids: CATSSRQGPTEQYF. CDR3 nucleotide sequence: TGTGCCACCAGCAGCCGACAGGGACCCACCGAGCAGTACTTC. The full variable domain, with the rest looked up from reference TRBV15 and TRBJ2-7, is DAMVIQNPRYQVTQFGKPVTLSCSQTLNHNVMYWYQQKSSQAPKLLFHYYDKDFNNEADTPDNFQSRRPNTSFCFLDIRSPGLGDTAMYLCATSSRQGPTEQYFGPGTRLTVT.

This chain joins TRBV6-6 and TRBJ2-2; TRBD2 is a possible D gene (5 bases). CDR1 MNHNY and CDR2 SVGAGI come from the germline V gene (reference sequence). V lost 11 bases, J lost 7 bases, and 8 bases lay in between. The CDR3 has 10 amino acids. The CDR3 spells CASGSGELFF. For the CDR3, the DNA is TGTGCCTCTGGGAGCGGGGAGCTGTTTTTT.

The chain employs TRBV11-1 and TRBJ2-5; the D gene is possibly TRBD2 (6 bases). CDR1 and CDR2 from the germline V gene are SGHAT and FQDESV (reference sequence). This CDR3 spans 14 amino acids. V was clipped by 5 bases and J by 2 bases, with 12 bases between them. CDR3 region: CASSLRDWQETQYF. In nucleotides, the CDR3 is TGTGCCAGCAGCCTCCGGGACTGGCAAGAGACCCAGTACTTC.

The chain links TRBV7-2 to TRBJ2-6, with D perhaps TRBD2 (6 bases). The CDR3 spans 19 residues. Trimming cost V 2 bases and J 1 base, with 18 bases left between them. Germline V gene lookup returns CDR1 SGHTA and CDR2 FQGNSA. The CDR3 sequence: CASSLQRVWRTSGANVLTF. As DNA, the CDR3 is TGTGCCAGCAGCTTACAGCGGGTGTGGAGAACTTCTGGGGCCAACGTCCTGACTTTC.

This clone was observed a single time. The rearrangement joins TRBV5-1 to TRBJ1-4; D is unresolved. Trimming removed 3 bases at V and 3 bases at J, with 15 bases between. Germline loops: CDR1 SGHRS, CDR2 YFSETQ. The CDR3 runs 16 residues. CDR3 in DNA: TGCGCCAGCAGCTCCGTGGTGGCTGGCCCTAATGAAAAACTGTTTTTT. As protein: CASSSVVAGPNEKLFF.

The chain is built from TRBV28 and TRBJ1-1; 7 bases match TRBD1. CDR1 and CDR2 (germline): MDHEN, SYDVKM. The CDR3 runs to 16 residues. V lost 4 bases, J lost 5 bases, and 13 bases stayed unmatched. The CDR3 loop is CASSSTPGQRNTEAFF. CDR3 coding DNA: TGTGCCAGCAGTTCAACTCCGGGACAGAGGAATACTGAAGCTTTCTTT.

This rearrangement joins TRBV10-3 to TRBJ1-1; TRBD1 matches at 7 bases. Germline loops: CDR1 ENHRY, CDR2 SYGVKD. This CDR3 has 13 residues. Trimming at V came to 6 bases and at J to 3 bases, leaving 4 bases not matched to a gene. The CDR3 loop reads CAISTTGDTEAFF. Written as DNA, the CDR3 is TGTGCCATCAGCACCACAGGGGACACTGAAGCTTTCTTT.

The chain carries TRBV5-4 and TRBJ2-7; perhaps D is TRBD1 or TRBD2 (10 bases each). This CDR3 contains 18 residues. Looked up from germline, CDR1 is SGHNT and CDR2 is YYREEE (reference sequence). Trimming removed 4 bases at V and 2 bases at J, with 25 bases between. The CDR3 nucleotides are TGTGCCAGCAGCGGGAGACAGGGGGCTAGCGGGAGCACCTACGAGCAGTACTTC. Translated, it gives CASSGRQGASGSTYEQYF. Full variable domain (rest looked up from reference TRBV5-4 and TRBJ2-7): ETGVTQSPTHLIKTRGQQVTLRCSSQSGHNTVSWYQQALGQGPQFIFQYYREEENGRGNFPPRFSGLQFPNYSSELNVNALELDDSALYLCASSGRQGASGSTYEQYFGPGTRLTVT.

Concerning this clone itself: Its ends do not fully match the called genes, so a read error is possible. V usage is TRBV27 and J usage is TRBJ1-1; a possible D gene is TRBD1 (6 bases). Germline assignment: CDR1 MNHEY and CDR2 SMNVEV (reference sequence). The CDR3 covers 16 residues. CDR3 amino acids: CAGSPITTGLNTEAFF. The CDR3 coding sequence is TGTGCCGGCAGCCCAATCACGACAGGATTGAACACTGAAGCTTTCTTT.

This chain connects TRBV18 to TRBJ2-1; 11 bases map to TRBD1. J gave up 6 bases and V 6 bases, and 10 bases lay outside the gene matches. Germline CDR1 reads KGHSH; CDR2 reads LQKENI. The CDR3 spans 16 residues. In DNA form, the CDR3 reads TGTGCCAGCTCTTTCGGACAGGGGGCGCGTGGCAATGAGCAGTTCTTC. The encoded protein is CASSFGQGARGNEQFF.

This chain joins TRBV5-1 and TRBJ2-3; D may be TRBD2 (6 bases). Trimming removed 1 base from V and 3 bases from J, with 21 bases in between. Germline CDR1 and CDR2: SGHRS and YFSETQ. The CDR3 consists of 18 residues. CDR3 sequence: CASSLYLPGRDITDTQYF. CDR3 nucleotide sequence: TGCGCCAGCAGCTTGTATCTTCCCGGGCGGGATATTACAGATACGCAGTATTTT.

The V and J genes are TRBV6-1 and TRBJ2-1, with D hard to call. The CDR3 is made up of 14 amino acids. V gave up 1 base and J gave up 4 bases, with 8 bases separating them. CDR1 is MNHNS, CDR2 SASEGT, per germline. The CDR3 nucleotides are TGTGCCAGCAGTGAAGAAGAAACTTACAATGAGCAGTTCTTC. Translation gives CASSEEETYNEQFF.

The chain carries TRBV25-1 and TRBJ2-1; the D is unclear. The CDR3 consists of 15 residues. Trimming left V 3 bases short and J 0 bases short, with 9 bases between. Germline loops: CDR1 MGHDK, CDR2 SYGVNS. The CDR3 reads CASSEVADSYNEQFF. The CDR3 bases are TGTGCCAGCAGTGAGGTTGCGGACTCCTACAATGAGCAGTTCTTC.

The J gene is TRBJ1-5, the V gene TRBV28; the D gene is possibly TRBD1 (5 bases). This CDR3 is 14 amino acids long. V was pared by 6 bases and J by 0 bases, with 9 bases between. The germline CDR1 and CDR2 sequences are MDHEN and SYDVKM. The CDR3 nucleotides are TGTGCCAGCAGACAAGACAGTAGCAATCAGCCCCAGCATTTT. Amino acid sequence: CASRQDSSNQPQHF.

The rearrangement joins TRBV19 to TRBJ2-3; 15 bases map to TRBD2. This CDR3 has 15 amino acids. Germline values: CDR1 LNHDA, CDR2 SQIVND (reference sequence). J gave up 6 bases and V 3 bases, and 1 base lay outside the gene matches. CDR3 loop: CASSIGTSGRDTQYF. CDR3 bases: TGTGCCAGTAGTATCGGGACTAGCGGGAGGGATACGCAGTATTTT.